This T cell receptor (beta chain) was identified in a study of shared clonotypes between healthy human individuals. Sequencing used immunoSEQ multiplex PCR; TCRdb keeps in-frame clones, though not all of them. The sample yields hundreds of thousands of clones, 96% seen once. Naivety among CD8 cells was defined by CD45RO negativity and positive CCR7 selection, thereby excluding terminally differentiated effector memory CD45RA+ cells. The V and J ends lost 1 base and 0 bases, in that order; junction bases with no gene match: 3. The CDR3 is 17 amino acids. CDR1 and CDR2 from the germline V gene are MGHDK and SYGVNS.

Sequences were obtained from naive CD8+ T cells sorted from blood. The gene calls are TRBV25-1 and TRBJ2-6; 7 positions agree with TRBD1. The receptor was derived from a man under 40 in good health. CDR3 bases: TGTGCCAGCAGTGAATTGGACAGGTCCTCTGGGGCCAACGTCCTGACTTTC. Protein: CASSELDRSSGANVLTF.